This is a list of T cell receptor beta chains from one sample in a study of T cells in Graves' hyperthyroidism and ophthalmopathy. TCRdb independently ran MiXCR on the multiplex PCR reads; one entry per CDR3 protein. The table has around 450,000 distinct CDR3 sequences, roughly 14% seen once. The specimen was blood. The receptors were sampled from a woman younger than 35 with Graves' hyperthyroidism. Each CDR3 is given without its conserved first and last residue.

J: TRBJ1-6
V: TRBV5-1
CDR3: ASSSGGDSPLH

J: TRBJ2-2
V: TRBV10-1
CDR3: ASSESLTGELF

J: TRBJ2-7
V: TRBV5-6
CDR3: ASSLGPVPSYEQY

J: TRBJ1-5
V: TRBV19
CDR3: ASPTGTRSNQPQH

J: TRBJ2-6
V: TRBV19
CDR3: ATREGPAGANVLT

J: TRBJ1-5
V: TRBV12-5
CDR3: ASGFGGRANQPQH

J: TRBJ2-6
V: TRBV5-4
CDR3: ASSSLIASDGANVLT

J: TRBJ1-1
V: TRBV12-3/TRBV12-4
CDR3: ASSPPGQGAF

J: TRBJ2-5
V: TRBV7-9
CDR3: ASSLAMGGTSGNQETQY

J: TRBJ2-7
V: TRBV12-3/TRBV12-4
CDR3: ASTLGGSYEQY

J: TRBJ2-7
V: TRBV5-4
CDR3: ASSLGRSHEQY

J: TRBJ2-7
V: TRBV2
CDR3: ASSVPESSYEQY

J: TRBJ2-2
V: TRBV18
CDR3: ASSPGQTHTGELF

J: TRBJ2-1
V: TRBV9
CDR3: ASSVGGLARPEQF

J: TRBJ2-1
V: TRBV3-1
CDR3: ASSQAREQF

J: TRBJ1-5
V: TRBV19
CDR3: ATRATGDYSNQPQH

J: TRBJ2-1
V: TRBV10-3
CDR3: AIRTSGYNEQF

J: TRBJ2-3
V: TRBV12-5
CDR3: ASGPGQGGTDTQY

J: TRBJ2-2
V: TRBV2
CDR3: ASSGPGTSGLNTGELF

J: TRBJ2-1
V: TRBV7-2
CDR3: ASSSDGRSLNEQF

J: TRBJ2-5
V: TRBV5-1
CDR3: ASSFLQGPGETQY

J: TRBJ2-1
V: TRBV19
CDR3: ASSQRSRGNNEQF

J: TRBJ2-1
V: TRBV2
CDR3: ASTRDGYNEQF

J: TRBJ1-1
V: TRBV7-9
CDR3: ASSFGRGNTKAF